One and the same sample provided the 7 T cell receptor beta chains below, sequenced in a study of blood T cell repertoires in COVID-19 (dated by TCRdb to 2018 to 2020). Libraries were prepared through the immunoSEQ multiplex PCR assay. As stored in TCRdb, this immuneACCESS dataset retains in-frame rearrangements with V and J assigned. A fraction of the clones does not appear; measured against another copy, unresolved V genes explain less than half of the discrepancy, and the remainder lacks a known reason. The sample data list about 160,000 clones, and roughly 88% of these were observed just once. The top ten clonotypes cover roughly 2.1% of the sample. The sample comprised peripheral blood. Every receptor here comes from a man aged 18 to 29 with acute or convalescent COVID-19.

This chain links TRBV12-3 or TRBV12-4 with TRBJ1-1; D is uncertain. This CDR3 has 13 residues. With 2 bases removed from V and 1 base from J, the gap between germline ends came to 5 bases. The CDR3 loop is CASSLTPNTEAFF. For the CDR3, the DNA is TGTGCCAGCAGTTTAACTCCGAACACTGAAGCTTTCTTT.

V gene TRBV27 combines with J gene TRBJ2-1; TRBD1 matches at 10 bases. V shed 6 bases and J 4 bases; nucleotides not matched to a gene: 12. Per germline, CDR1 MNHEY and CDR2 SMNVEV (reference sequence). This CDR3 comprises 17 residues. The CDR3 loop is CASSLTTGTGAYNEQFF. DNA for the CDR3: TGTGCCAGCAGCCTTACAACCGGGACAGGGGCATACAATGAGCAGTTCTTC.

V usage is TRBV6-5 and J usage is TRBJ1-5, with TRBD1 as a possible D gene (6 bases). Germline CDR1 and CDR2: MNHEY and SVGAGI. With 5 bases removed from V and 7 bases from J, the gap between germline ends came to 9 bases. This CDR3 is 12 amino acids long. This CDR3 is CASSNRDQPQHF. The CDR3 bases are TGTGCCAGCAGTAACAGGGACCAGCCCCAGCATTTT.

In this sample, this clone turned up once. The V gene is TRBV30, the J gene TRBJ2-1; D possibly corresponds to TRBD2 (6 bases). The CDR3 is 15 residues long. Trimming stripped 3 bases from V and 3 bases from J, with 15 bases between. CDR1 and CDR2 (germline): GTSNPN, SVGIG (reference sequence). CDR3 amino acids: CAWRVPGTFYNEQFF. CDR3 bases: TGTGCCTGGAGGGTGCCCGGGACTTTCTACAATGAGCAGTTCTTC.

This clone showed up just a few times. V is TRBV27 and J is TRBJ1-2, with 8 bases fitting TRBD1. In germline, CDR1 is MNHEY, CDR2 SMNVEV (reference sequence). CDR3 length: 15 residues. The trim removed 3 bases at V and 4 bases at J, leaving 7 bases unmatched. DNA of the CDR3: TGTGCCAGCAGTTTCAGGGGGCAACGGGGCTATGGCTACACCTTC. Its protein product is CASSFRGQRGYGYTF.

J is TRBJ1-1 and V is TRBV5-6; no reliable D call. V was shortened by 4 bases and J by 3 bases, with 13 bases between the two germline ends. This CDR3 spans 14 amino acids. Per the germline V gene, CDR1 is SGHDT and CDR2 is YYEEEE. The CDR3 protein is CASSPRTLDTEAFF. CDR3 bases: TGTGCCAGCAGCCCGCGTACTCTCGACACTGAAGCTTTCTTT.

The gene calls are TRBV6-6 and TRBJ1-6; D remains unclear. Germline CDR1 reads MNHNY; CDR2 reads SVGAGI (reference sequence). V lost 2 bases, J lost 5 bases, and 13 bases lay in between. The CDR3 loop spans 16 amino acids. The CDR3 is CASSYHITGNNSPLHF. In DNA form, the CDR3 reads TGTGCCAGCAGTTACCACATTACGGGGAATAATTCACCCCTCCACTTT.